What follows are 11 T cell receptor beta chains derived from one specimen sequenced in a study of blood T cell repertoires in COVID-19. The protocol was immunoSEQ multiplex PCR, while the TCRdb copy is restricted to in-frame clones and leaves out a portion. The sample yields hundreds of thousands of clones, around 88% seen once. Sequencing was performed on PBMCs or T cells enriched from blood (not recorded which). These receptors all stem from a woman aged 40 to 50 who had recovered from COVID-19.

V is TRBV10-3 and J is TRBJ2-5, with 8 positions matching TRBD2. V trimming: 4 bases; J trimming: 5 bases; junction bases outside the gene matches: 3. Germline lookup yields CDR1 ENHRY and CDR2 SYGVKD. CDR3 length equals 13 residues. CDR3 region: CAISASGGETQYF. As DNA, the CDR3 is TGTGCCATCAGTGCCTCGGGGGGGGAGACCCAGTACTTC.

J is TRBJ1-5 and V is TRBV2; D is possibly TRBD1 (6 bases). The CDR3 runs 14 residues. Trimming cost V 1 base and J 7 bases, with 11 bases left between them. Germline V gene sequence: CDR1 SNHLY, CDR2 FYNNEI. DNA of the CDR3: TGTGCCAGCAGTGAAGTCGCAGGGGACCAGCCCCAGCATTTT. Translated, it gives CASSEVAGDQPQHF.

This clone is a singleton in its sample. This sequence joins TRBV7-2 and TRBJ2-5, with a weak D call TRBD2 (5 bases). Germline V gene data show CDR1 as SGHTA and CDR2 as FQGNSA. V lost 1 base to trimming and J lost 7 bases, with 19 bases between them. This CDR3 has 16 residues. The CDR3 bases are TGTGCCAGCAGCTTAGGGGTCGCGGGCTCCTCAGGGACCCAGTACTTC. Translation gives CASSLGVAGSSGTQYF.

Only one count was recorded for this clone. The chain couples TRBV7-9 to TRBJ1-1, with D possibly matching TRBD1 (6 bases). V was trimmed by 3 bases and J by 3 bases, leaving 11 bases between them. CDR3 length equals 14 residues. Germline values: CDR1 SEHNR, CDR2 FQNEAQ (reference sequence). As DNA, the CDR3 is TGTGCCAGCAGCTTCAGGGGCTGGGACACTGAAGCTTTCTTT. This encodes CASSFRGWDTEAFF.

The V and J genes are TRBV7-9 and TRBJ2-7; 7 bases agree with TRBD1. Unmatched junction bases numbered 8, after V lost 6 bases and J lost 0 bases. Germline V lookup: CDR1 SEHNR, CDR2 FQNEAQ (reference sequence). The CDR3 sequence is 15 residues long. CDR3 sequence: CASRRGQDNSYEQYF. DNA of the CDR3: TGTGCCAGCAGACGTGGACAGGACAACTCCTACGAGCAGTACTTC.

The chain recombines TRBV6-2 or TRBV6-3 with TRBJ2-2; 12 bases are shared with TRBD1. J lost 13 bases, V lost 6 bases, and 12 bases had no gene match. The CDR3 has 15 amino acids. Germline CDR1 and CDR2: MNHEY and SVGEGT. In DNA form, the CDR3 reads TGTGCCAGCAGCCCGGGACAGGGGGCTTACACCGCGCTGTTTTTT. It encodes CASSPGQGAYTALFF.

The V call is TRBV21-1, the J call TRBJ2-7; the table's D call, TRBD1, was not checked against the DNA. TRBV21-1 is a listed pseudogene. The CDR3 contains 14 residues. CDR3 loop: CASSFRDRGFEQYF. The CDR3 DNA sequence: TGTGCCAGCAGCTTCCGGGACAGGGGTTTCGAGCAGTACTTC.

V usage is TRBV10-3 and J usage is TRBJ2-3; 7 bases agree with TRBD2. The CDR3 spans 15 residues. Trimming at V came to 0 bases and at J to 0 bases, leaving 0 bases not matched to a gene. Germline V CDR1 and CDR2: ENHRY, SYGVKD. The CDR3 loop is CAISESAGSTDTQYF. In DNA form, the CDR3 reads TGTGCCATCAGTGAGTCAGCGGGAAGCACAGATACGCAGTATTTT.

This chain links TRBV2 with TRBJ1-3; D gene ambiguous. CDR3 length: 16 residues. Trimming stripped 6 bases from V and 1 base from J, with 16 bases between. Germline lookup yields CDR1 SNHLY and CDR2 FYNNEI. The CDR3 sequence: CASRRPGSESGNTIYF. The CDR3 DNA follows: TGTGCCAGCAGAAGACCCGGGTCAGAGTCTGGAAACACCATATATTTT. Based on the CDR3 plus reference TRBV2 and TRBJ1-3, the full variable domain is EPEVTQTPSHQVTQMGQEVILRCVPISNHLYFYWYRQILGQKVEFLVSFYNNEISEKSEIFDDQFSVERPDGSNFTLKIRSTKLEDSAMYFCASRRPGSESGNTIYFGEGSWLTVV.

The chain couples TRBV5-1 to TRBJ2-7; tentatively, D is TRBD2 (6 bases). CDR1 and CDR2 (germline): SGHRS, YFSETQ. There are 15 residues in the CDR3. V lost 4 bases and J lost 0, with 14 bases in between. The CDR3 sequence: CASSIRDSTSYEQYF. Here the CDR3 DNA reads TGCGCCAGCAGCATCCGGGACTCGACCTCCTACGAGCAGTACTTC.

The chain employs TRBV7-9 and TRBJ1-5; the D gene is possibly TRBD1 (5 bases). From germline, CDR1 is SEHNR and CDR2 FQNEAQ (reference sequence). Trimming removed 3 bases at V and 7 bases at J, with 13 bases between. The CDR3 covers 14 residues. In DNA, the CDR3 is TGTGCCAGCAGCTTTGACCAGGGCGGACAGCCCCAGCATTTT. Protein: CASSFDQGGQPQHF.